These T cell receptor beta chains were read from a single sample in a study of CD8 T cells in Susac syndrome. From the immunoSEQ multiplex PCR reads, TCRdb called clonotypes with MiXCR, one entry per CDR3 protein. The table includes roughly 140,000 distinct CDR3 sequences, around 95% detected once. The material sequenced was CD8+ T cells from PBMCs. All receptors come from a human donor with multiple sclerosis. The CDR3 runs from the conserved cysteine through the conserved F or W. Each record gives: CDR3 DNA, CDR3 protein, clone size, J gene, CDR3 length, V gene, D gene. A D gene is named only where the DNA matches it firmly. Some rows mark clone size as missing; the rest say once, few, many or name a class of expanded clone.

TGTGCCAGCAGCCCGAATTCGGACACCCTCGGGGATACGCAGTATTTT,CASSPNSDTLGDTQYF,NA,TRBJ2-3,16,TRBV9,NA
TGCAGTGCTAGGGATCTTACAGGGTACGGAAACACCATATATTTT,CSARDLTGYGNTIYF,once,TRBJ1-3,15,TRBV20-1,NA
TGCAGCGCTCGGGGGATCTATGGCTACACCTTC,CSARGIYGYTF,NA,TRBJ1-2,11,TRBV29-1,NA
TGCGCCAGCAGCCAAGTTACAGGCACAGATACGCAGTATTTT,CASSQVTGTDTQYF,NA,TRBJ2-3,14,TRBV4-1,NA
TGTGCCAGCGTAGGGACAGGGGCCCCGTACGAGCAGTACTTC,CASVGTGAPYEQYF,NA,TRBJ2-7,14,TRBV27,TRBD1
TGTGCCAGCAGCGTCGGGACAGGGGATCAGCCCCAGCATTTT,CASSVGTGDQPQHF,NA,TRBJ1-5,14,TRBV13,TRBD1
TGTGCCAGCAGCCAATCGGGCGGTCAGCCCCAGCATTTT,CASSQSGGQPQHF,NA,TRBJ1-5,13,TRBV14,NA
TGTGCCAGCAGCTTACCGGGACAGCAACGCAATGAGCAGTTCTTC,CASSLPGQQRNEQFF,NA,TRBJ2-1,15,TRBV5-6,TRBD1
TGCGCCAGCAGCCATCCCGCGGAGGGGCGCGATCAGCCCCAGCATTTT,CASSHPAEGRDQPQHF,NA,TRBJ1-5,16,TRBV4-1,NA
TGCAGTGCCCGCCAGACTAGAACCTCCTACAATGAGCAGTTCTTC,CSARQTRTSYNEQFF,NA,TRBJ2-1,15,TRBV20-1,NA
TGTGCCTGGAGTGCGGGACTAGCGGAAAGCACAGATACGCAGTATTTT,CAWSAGLAESTDTQYF,NA,TRBJ2-3,16,TRBV30,TRBD2
TGCAGCGTTGAAGTGGGGGGCACTGAAGCTTTCTTT,CSVEVGGTEAFF,NA,TRBJ1-1,12,TRBV29-1,NA
TGTGCCACCAGCAGCCGCCCCCCCAGACAGGGGGCCCCATCCGGCTACACCTTC,CATSSRPPRQGAPSGYTF,NA,TRBJ1-2,18,TRBV15,TRBD1
TGTGCCAGTCAGGACTCCGCGCGGTACAATGAGCAGTTCTTC,CASQDSARYNEQFF,NA,TRBJ2-1,14,TRBV7-9,NA
TGTGCCAGCAGCTTAAGGAAGGGACAGGGGTTCAATGAGCAGTTCTTC,CASSLRKGQGFNEQFF,NA,TRBJ2-1,16,TRBV7-9,TRBD1
TGCAGTGCTAGACCCGGACTGGGCAATGAGCAGTTCTTC,CSARPGLGNEQFF,NA,TRBJ2-1,13,TRBV20-1,NA
TGCAGTGCTAGAGCGGGCACACAGGGACTGGGCTCACCCCTCCACTTT,CSARAGTQGLGSPLHF,NA,TRBJ1-6,16,TRBV20-1,NA
TGCAGCGTTGAAGGGCACAGGGGTTTTGCCTACGAGCAGTACTTC,CSVEGHRGFAYEQYF,NA,TRBJ2-7,15,TRBV29-1,TRBD1
TGTGCCTGGAGTCCCCCATCCCAGGAGACCCAGTACTTC,CAWSPPSQETQYF,NA,TRBJ2-5,13,TRBV30,NA
TGCAGCGTTGTTAGTTGGTCCGGGGAGCTGTTTTTT,CSVVSWSGELFF,NA,TRBJ2-2,12,TRBV29-1,NA
TGTGCCTGGAATCCGAGGGGGATGAACACTGAAGCTTTCTTT,CAWNPRGMNTEAFF,once,TRBJ1-1,14,TRBV30,NA
TGTGCCAGCAGCTACCTCACAGATACGCAGTATTTT,CASSYLTDTQYF,NA,TRBJ2-3,12,TRBV7-6,NA
TGTGCCAGCACCAGGACAGGGGCGGAGGACCAGCCCCAGCATTTT,CASTRTGAEDQPQHF,once,TRBJ1-5,15,TRBV9,TRBD1
TGTGCCAGCAGCCCAGGACTAGCGGTCCGGGCTATCTCCTACAATGAGCAGTTCTTC,CASSPGLAVRAISYNEQFF,NA,TRBJ2-1,19,TRBV14,TRBD2
TGTGCCAGCAGCCAAGCAACAGCCTATGGCTACACCTTC,CASSQATAYGYTF,NA,TRBJ1-2,13,TRBV14,NA
TGTGCCAGCAGTTACAGGGACAACTATGGCTACACCTTC,CASSYRDNYGYTF,few,TRBJ1-2,13,TRBV27,NA
TGTGCCAGCAGTTACTCGATCAGGGGCACTGAAGCTTTCTTT,CASSYSIRGTEAFF,NA,TRBJ1-1,14,TRBV6-6,NA
TGTGCCAGCAGTCAGGGCAGGGCGGCGGTAGATGGCTACACCTTC,CASSQGRAAVDGYTF,NA,TRBJ1-2,15,TRBV27,NA
TGCAGCGTTGATGGACAGCCCTCGTTTAGGTACACCTTC,CSVDGQPSFRYTF,NA,TRBJ1-2,13,TRBV29-1,NA
TGCGCCAGCAGCCAAGTATCGGCAGAGGTGAAGGAAAAACTGTTTTTT,CASSQVSAEVKEKLFF,NA,TRBJ1-4,16,TRBV4-1,NA
TGTGCCAGCAGTGGGCGATCGGCCCAGTACTTC,CASSGRSAQYF,NA,TRBJ2-5,11,TRBV25-1,NA
TGCAGTGCAGAGGGGACAACAACTAATGAAAAACTGTTTTTT,CSAEGTTTNEKLFF,NA,TRBJ1-4,14,TRBV20-1,NA
TGTGCCAGCAGCCGCTACCCGGGACAAACAGACTACAATGAGCAGTTCTTC,CASSRYPGQTDYNEQFF,NA,TRBJ2-1,17,TRBV6-1,NA
TGTGCCAGCAGCCCCTGGGGAGATATGAACACCGGGGAGCTGTTTTTT,CASSPWGDMNTGELFF,NA,TRBJ2-2,16,TRBV13,NA
TGTGCCAGCAGCTCGGAGGTATACAATGAGCAGTTCTTC,CASSSEVYNEQFF,NA,TRBJ2-1,13,TRBV7-8,NA
TGTGCCAGCAGTTACGTCCGCTACTCTGGGGCCAACGTCCTGACTTTC,CASSYVRYSGANVLTF,NA,TRBJ2-6,16,TRBV6-2/TRBV6-3,NA
TGTGCCAGCAGCTTGATCCGGGACAGGGGGCTAAAGTATGGCTACACCTTC,CASSLIRDRGLKYGYTF,NA,TRBJ1-2,17,TRBV7-3,TRBD1
TGTGCCACAACAGCAGGGGGTAATTTTCAGCCCCAGCATTTT,CATTAGGNFQPQHF,NA,TRBJ1-5,14,TRBV19,TRBD1
TGTGCCAGTAGTATCCGTCCGTACCCCCTCGCTGAAGCTTTCTTT,CASSIRPYPLAEAFF,NA,TRBJ1-1,15,TRBV19,NA
TGTGCCAGCAGCGCAGGGTCGCCTAATGAAAAACTGTTTTTT,CASSAGSPNEKLFF,NA,TRBJ1-4,14,TRBV7-9,NA
TGTGCCAGCGCGGTGGCAGAGAACTATGGCTACACCTTC,CASAVAENYGYTF,NA,TRBJ1-2,13,TRBV5-4,NA
TGTGCCAGCATCTCGGGGGGGGAAGATACGCAGTATTTT,CASISGGEDTQYF,once,TRBJ2-3,13,TRBV12-3/TRBV12-4,TRBD2
TGTGCCACCAGTGATTTGCCCGGGACAGGGGGCGACGAGCAGTACTTC,CATSDLPGTGGDEQYF,NA,TRBJ2-7,16,TRBV24-1,TRBD1
TGTGCCTGGAGTGGTATCGCCTTGATCTCCTACGAGCAGTACTTC,CAWSGIALISYEQYF,NA,TRBJ2-7,15,TRBV30,NA
TGTGCCAGCAGCTCCTTAGTGGATACGCAGTATTTT,CASSSLVDTQYF,NA,TRBJ2-3,12,TRBV7-2,NA
TGCACCCTACGAAGGGGGACTGAAGCTTTCTTT,CTLRRGTEAFF,NA,TRBJ1-1,11,TRBV29-1,NA
TGCAGTGCTTCCAGGACCCGCCGGGGGGAGACCCAGTACTTC,CSASRTRRGETQYF,once,TRBJ2-5,14,TRBV20-1,NA
TGTGCCAGCAGTGGCCGAGGGGTAGGCTCACCCCTCCACTTT,CASSGRGVGSPLHF,NA,TRBJ1-6,14,TRBV5-4,NA